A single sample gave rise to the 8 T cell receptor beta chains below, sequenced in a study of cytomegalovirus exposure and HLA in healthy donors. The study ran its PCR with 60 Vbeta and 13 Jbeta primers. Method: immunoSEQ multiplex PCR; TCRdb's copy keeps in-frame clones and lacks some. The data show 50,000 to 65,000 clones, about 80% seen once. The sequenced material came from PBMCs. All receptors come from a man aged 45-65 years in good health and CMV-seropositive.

CDR3 DNA sequence: TGCGCCAGCAGCCCTGGGGGGACAGGGATGGATTCACCCCTCCACTTT. Its translation: CASSPGGTGMDSPLHF. The genes are TRBV5-1 and TRBJ1-6; TRBD1 agrees at 9 bases. V was clipped by 4 bases and J by 8 bases; unmatched bases: 10. From germline, CDR1 is SGHRS and CDR2 YFSETQ. The CDR3 is made up of 16 amino acids.

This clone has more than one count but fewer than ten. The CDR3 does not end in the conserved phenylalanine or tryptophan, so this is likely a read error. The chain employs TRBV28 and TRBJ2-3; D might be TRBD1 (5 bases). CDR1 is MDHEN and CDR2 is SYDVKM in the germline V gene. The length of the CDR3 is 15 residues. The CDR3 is CASSLRDLSKDTQYL. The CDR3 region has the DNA TGTGCCAGCAGCCTCAGGGATCTGAGCAAAGATACGCAGTATTTG.

In nucleotides, the CDR3 is TGTGCCAGCACCCGGGGGGGTTTAATTAGCAATCAGCCCCAGCATTTT. Its protein is CASTRGGLISNQPQHF. The V gene is TRBV5-8, the J gene TRBJ1-5; D may be TRBD1 (5 bases). Germline V gene lookup returns CDR1 SGHTS and CDR2 YDEGEE. The V end lost 6 bases, the J end lost 0 bases, and 16 bases lay between the germline ends. This CDR3 comprises 16 residues.

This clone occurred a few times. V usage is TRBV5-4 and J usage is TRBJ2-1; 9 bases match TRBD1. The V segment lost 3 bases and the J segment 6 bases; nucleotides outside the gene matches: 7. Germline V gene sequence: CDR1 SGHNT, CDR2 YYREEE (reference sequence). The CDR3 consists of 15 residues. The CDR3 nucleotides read TGTGCCAGCAGCTCGCGGGGGACAGGGAGCAATGAGCAGTTCTTC. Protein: CASSSRGTGSNEQFF.

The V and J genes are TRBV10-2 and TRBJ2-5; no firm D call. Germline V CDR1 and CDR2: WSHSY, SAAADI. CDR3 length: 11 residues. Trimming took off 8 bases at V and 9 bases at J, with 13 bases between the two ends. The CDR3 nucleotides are TGCGCCAGCCTGCGAGGTGGAGCCCAGTACTTC. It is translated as CASLRGGAQYF.

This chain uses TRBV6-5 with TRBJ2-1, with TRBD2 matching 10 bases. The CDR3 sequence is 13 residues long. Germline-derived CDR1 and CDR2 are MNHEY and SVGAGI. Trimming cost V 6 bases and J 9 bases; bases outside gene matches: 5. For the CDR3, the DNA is TGTGCCAGCAGCCCGGGACTAGCGAGTGAGCAGTTCTTC. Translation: CASSPGLASEQFF.

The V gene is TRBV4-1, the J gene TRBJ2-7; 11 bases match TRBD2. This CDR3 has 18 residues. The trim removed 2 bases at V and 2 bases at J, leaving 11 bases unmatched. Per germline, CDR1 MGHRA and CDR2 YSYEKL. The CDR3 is CASSQMRVGLAATYEQYF. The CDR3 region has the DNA TGCGCCAGCAGCCAAATGCGGGTGGGACTAGCGGCGACCTACGAGCAGTACTTC.

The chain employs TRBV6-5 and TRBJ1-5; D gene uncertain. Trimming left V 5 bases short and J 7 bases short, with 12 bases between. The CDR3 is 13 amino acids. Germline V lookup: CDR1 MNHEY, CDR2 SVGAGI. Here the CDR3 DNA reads TGTGCCAGCAGTGCCAATGGCGGCCAGCCCCAGCATTTT. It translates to CASSANGGQPQHF.